These 16 T cell receptor beta chains came from one sample sequenced in a study of CD8 T cells in Susac syndrome. Random hexamers primed reverse transcription of roughly 0.5 to 1 ug RNA. TCRdb re-analysed the immunoSEQ multiplex PCR reads in MiXCR, keeping a single row per CDR3 protein. The table lists 250,000 to 300,000 distinct CDR3 sequences, 85% of them singletons. Sequencing input: CD8+ T cells from PBMCs. The receptors were gathered from a human donor with multiple sclerosis.

The rearrangement joins TRBV19 to TRBJ1-1; possible D gene TRBD1, 5 bases. This CDR3 is 12 amino acids long. Germline assignment: CDR1 LNHDA and CDR2 SQIVND (reference sequence). Trimming removed 3 bases at V and 7 bases at J, with 9 bases between. The CDR3 DNA sequence: TGTGCCAGTAGTATCGGGGCGGTTGAAGCTTTCTTT. Translation gives CASSIGAVEAFF.

The rearrangement uses TRBV10-3 and TRBJ2-1; 8 nucleotides match TRBD2. The CDR3 is 15 amino acids. Trimming cost V 2 bases and J 9 bases; bases outside gene matches: 9. Germline V gene lookup returns CDR1 ENHRY and CDR2 SYGVKD. The CDR3: CAISEREGLGSEQFF. CDR3 nucleotides: TGTGCCATCAGTGAGCGGGAGGGCCTAGGGAGTGAGCAGTTCTTC.

The rearrangement links TRBV6-2 or TRBV6-3 to TRBJ2-7, with unresolved D. The germline V and J ends were trimmed by 6 bases and 5 bases, with 8 bases remaining between them. Germline assignment: CDR1 MNHEY and CDR2 SVGEGT. The CDR3 contains 11 residues. This CDR3 is CASSHVDEQYF. The CDR3 DNA follows: TGTGCCAGCAGCCATGTAGACGAGCAGTACTTC.

The chain joins TRBV7-9 to TRBJ1-2; weak D call: TRBD1 (5 bases). Between the trimmed V and J ends, which lost 6 bases and 5 bases, there was a span of 7 bases. The V gene's germline CDR1 is SEHNR and CDR2 FQNEAQ (reference sequence). The CDR3 contains 11 residues. In DNA form, the CDR3 reads TGTGCCAGCAGGGGGGAATATGGCTACACCTTC. Its translation is CASRGEYGYTF.

The chain combines TRBV7-6 with TRBJ1-1; a possible D gene is TRBD1 (6 bases). Trimming took 5 bases from V and 4 from J, leaving 17 bases between them. The CDR3 is 15 amino acids. Germline CDR1 SGHVS, CDR2 FNYEAQ. DNA of the CDR3: TGTGCCAGCAGCCCGAATCGGGGGCGAGGCACTGAAGCTTTCTTT. Translating gives CASSPNRGRGTEAFF.

This chain uses TRBV27 with TRBJ2-5, with 7 nucleotides matching TRBD1. CDR3 size: 16 residues. Per germline, CDR1 MNHEY and CDR2 SMNVEV (reference sequence). V shed 2 bases and J 6 bases; nucleotides not matched to a gene: 12. CDR3 sequence (DNA): TGTGCCAGCAGTTTAATCTCTGCAGGGGGACATCAGACCCAGTACTTC. Encoded protein: CASSLISAGGHQTQYF.

This chain's CDR3 is CSARDLSGFDEQYF. The CDR3 nucleotides are TGCAGTGCTAGAGATCTCTCGGGTTTCGACGAGCAGTACTTC. The chain is built from TRBV20-1 and TRBJ2-7; no definite D call. The CDR3 spans 14 residues. CDR1 DFQATT and CDR2 SNEGSKA come from the germline V gene (reference sequence). The V gene lost 0 bases and the J gene lost 5 bases, with 14 bases spanning the gap.

The genes are TRBV27 and TRBJ2-1; a weak D match, TRBD1 (5 bases). The CDR3 has 14 residues. CDR1 MNHEY and CDR2 SMNVEV come from the germline V gene (reference sequence). V lost 3 bases and J 4 bases, leaving 10 bases between the germline ends. CDR3: CASSFVTAYNEQFF. CDR3 nucleotide sequence: TGTGCCAGCAGTTTCGTGACAGCATACAATGAGCAGTTCTTC.

This chain connects TRBV4-1 to TRBJ2-7; D might be TRBD2 (6 bases). Germline V gene lookup returns CDR1 MGHRA and CDR2 YSYEKL. Trimming pared 3 bases from V and 4 bases from J, leaving 16 bases between. The CDR3 consists of 15 residues. CDR3 DNA sequence: TGCGCCAGCAGCCAGGTACGGGAGAGGAGGTACGAGCAGTACTTC. It yields the protein CASSQVRERRYEQYF.

The chain combines TRBV28 with TRBJ1-2; possibly TRBD1 for D (5 bases). Germline V gene data show CDR1 as MDHEN and CDR2 as SYDVKM. V lost 6 bases to trimming and J lost 3 bases, with 14 bases between them. The CDR3 is made up of 14 amino acids. Here the CDR3 DNA reads TGTGCCAGCAGAACTGCGGGGACGGACTATGGCTACACCTTC. Protein sequence: CASRTAGTDYGYTF.

The V and J genes are TRBV18 and TRBJ2-7; no reliable D call. CDR1 and CDR2 (germline): KGHSH, LQKENI. V was cut by 2 bases and J by 4 bases, with 9 bases left in between. This CDR3 has 13 residues. In DNA form, the CDR3 reads TGTGCCAGCTCACCAGCGGACGGATACGAGCAGTACTTC. This codes for CASSPADGYEQYF.

The genes are TRBV5-4 and TRBJ2-1; TRBD2 agrees at 8 bases. This CDR3 contains 15 residues. V gave up 4 bases and J gave up 5 bases; unmatched junction bases: 8. Germline V gene sequence: CDR1 SGHNT, CDR2 YYREEE (reference sequence). This chain's CDR3 is CASSEPRTSHNEQFF. The CDR3 nucleotides read TGTGCCAGCAGCGAGCCCAGGACTAGCCACAATGAGCAGTTCTTC.

The chain couples TRBV13 to TRBJ1-1; D unresolved. Germline CDR1 reads PRHDT; CDR2 reads FYEKMQ (reference sequence). The CDR3 is made up of 14 amino acids. V lost 5 bases to trimming and J lost 1 base, with 11 bases between them. CDR3 residues: CASSPASGNTEAFF. The DNA for the CDR3 is TGTGCCAGCAGCCCTGCCTCGGGGAACACTGAAGCTTTCTTT. The full variable domain, with the rest looked up from reference TRBV13 and TRBJ1-1, is AAGVIQSPRHLIKEKRETATLKCYPIPRHDTVYWYQQGPGQDPQFLISFYEKMQSDKGSIPDRFSAQQFSDYHSELNMSSLELGDSALYFCASSPASGNTEAFFGQGTRLTVV.

The sample holds a few counts of this clonotype. The V gene is TRBV19, the J gene TRBJ2-7; 10 bases map to TRBD1. Unmatched junction bases numbered 5, after V lost 1 base and J lost 5 bases. Germline V gene data show CDR1 as LNHDA and CDR2 as SQIVND (reference sequence). This CDR3 is 15 amino acids long. CDR3 nucleotides: TGTGCCAGTAGTATAGTAGGGACAGGGGTGAACGAGCAGTACTTC. Protein: CASSIVGTGVNEQYF.

V gene TRBV29-1 combines with J gene TRBJ1-1, with TRBD1 as a possible D gene (5 bases). The CDR3 has 13 residues. Germline V CDR1 and CDR2: SQVTM, ANQGSEA. V gave up 7 bases and J gave up 0 bases, with 12 bases separating them. DNA of the CDR3: TGCAGCGGGAGGGGAGGGATGAACACTGAAGCTTTCTTT. Amino acids: CSGRGGMNTEAFF.

This chain uses TRBV5-4 with TRBJ2-5; 8 nucleotides align to TRBD2. The J segment lost 5 bases and the V segment lost 4 bases, leaving 4 bases of the junction unmatched. Germline CDR1 and CDR2: SGHNT and YYREEE (reference sequence). The length of the CDR3 is 13 residues. CDR3 in DNA: TGTGCCAGCAGCCCGACTAGCGTGGAGACCCAGTACTTC. Translating gives CASSPTSVETQYF.